This T cell receptor beta chain was identified in a study of identifying expanded T cells in peripheral blood. Study-level points and caveats: Variance in clone template counts between approximately two-week samples significantly increased with total template count across all healthy donors.

The method was immunoSEQ multiplex PCR; TCRdb's version includes in-frame clones alone and lacks a portion of them. The profile shows roughly 78,000 clones, 75% to 90% of them singletons. Concerning this clone: As yet, its antigen is unknown.

Per the germline V gene, CDR1 is SGHVS and CDR2 is FNYEAQ. J gave up 8 bases and V 3 bases, and 3 bases lay outside the gene matches. This CDR3 comprises 13 residues. During the collection period, no donor immune events like infections were recorded. The chain couples TRBV7-6 to TRBJ2-2, with TRBD2 matching over 7 bases. This receptor was taken from a person between 18 and 75 years old in good health. The specimen sequenced was blood. The CDR3 coding sequence is TGTGCCAGCAGCTTCTCGGGGGGTGGGGAGCTGTTTTTT. The encoded protein is CASSFSGGGELFF.